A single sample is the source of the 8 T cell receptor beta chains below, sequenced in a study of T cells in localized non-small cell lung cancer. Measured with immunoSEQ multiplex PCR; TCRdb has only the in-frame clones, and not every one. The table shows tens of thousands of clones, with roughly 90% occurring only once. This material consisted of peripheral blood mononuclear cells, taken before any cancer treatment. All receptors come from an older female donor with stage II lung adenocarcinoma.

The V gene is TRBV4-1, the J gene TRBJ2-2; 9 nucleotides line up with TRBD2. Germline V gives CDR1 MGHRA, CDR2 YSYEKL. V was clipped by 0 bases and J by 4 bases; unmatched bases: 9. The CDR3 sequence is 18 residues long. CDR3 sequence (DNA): TGCGCCAGCAGCCAAGAGGGCCGCGGGGGGGCGGGCACCGGGGAGCTGTTTTTT. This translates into CASSQEGRGGAGTGELFF.

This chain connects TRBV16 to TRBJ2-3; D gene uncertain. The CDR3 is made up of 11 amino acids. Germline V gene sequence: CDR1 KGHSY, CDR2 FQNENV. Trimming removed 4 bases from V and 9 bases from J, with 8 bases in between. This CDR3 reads CASSRRGTQYF. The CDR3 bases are TGTGCCAGCAGCCGGCGCGGAACGCAGTATTTT.

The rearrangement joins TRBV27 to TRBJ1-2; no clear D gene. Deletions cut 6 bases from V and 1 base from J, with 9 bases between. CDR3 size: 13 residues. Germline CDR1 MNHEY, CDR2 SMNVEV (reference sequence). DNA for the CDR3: TGTGCCAGCAGAAATGGGATTAACTATGGCTACACCTTC. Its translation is CASRNGINYGYTF.

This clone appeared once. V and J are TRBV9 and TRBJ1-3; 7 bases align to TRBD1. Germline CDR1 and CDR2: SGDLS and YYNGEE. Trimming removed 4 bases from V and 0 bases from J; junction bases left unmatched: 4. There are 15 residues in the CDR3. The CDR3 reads CASSFTGVSGNTIYF. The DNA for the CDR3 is TGTGCCAGCAGCTTCACAGGGGTCTCTGGAAACACCATATATTTT.

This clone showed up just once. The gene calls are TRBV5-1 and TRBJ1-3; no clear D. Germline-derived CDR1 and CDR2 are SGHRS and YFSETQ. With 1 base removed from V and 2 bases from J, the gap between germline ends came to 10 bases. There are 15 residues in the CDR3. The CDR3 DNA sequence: TGCGCCAGCAGCTTGAATACCGGGACTGGAAACACCATATATTTT. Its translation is CASSLNTGTGNTIYF. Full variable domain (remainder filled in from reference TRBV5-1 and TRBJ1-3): KAGVTQTPRYLIKTRGQQVTLSCSPISGHRSVSWYQQTPGQGLQFLFEYFSETQRNKGNFPGRFSGRQFSNSRSEMNVSTLELGDSALYLCASSLNTGTGNTIYFGEGSWLTVV.

This CDR3 reads CASSLGRGRNQPQHF. DNA of the CDR3: TGTGCCAGCAGCTTAGGCAGGGGGAGGAATCAGCCCCAGCATTTT. V and J are TRBV7-8 and TRBJ1-5; TRBD1 matches 7 bases. CDR3 length: 15 residues. J gave up 4 bases and V 1 base, and 4 bases lay outside the gene matches. Looked up from germline, CDR1 is SGHVS and CDR2 is FQNEAQ.

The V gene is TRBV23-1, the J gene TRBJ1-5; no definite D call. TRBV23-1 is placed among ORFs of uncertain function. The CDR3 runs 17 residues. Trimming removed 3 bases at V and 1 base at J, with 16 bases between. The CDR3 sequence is CASSHPGSNKSNQPQHF. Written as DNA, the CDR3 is TGCGCCAGCAGTCATCCTGGGTCCAACAAAAGCAATCAGCCCCAGCATTTT.

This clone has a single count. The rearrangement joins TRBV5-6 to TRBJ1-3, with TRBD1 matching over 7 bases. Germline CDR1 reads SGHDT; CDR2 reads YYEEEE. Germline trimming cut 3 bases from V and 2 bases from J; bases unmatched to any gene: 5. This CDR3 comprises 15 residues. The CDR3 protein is CASSWGTDTGNTIYF. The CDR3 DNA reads TGTGCCAGCAGCTGGGGGACAGATACTGGAAACACCATATATTTT.